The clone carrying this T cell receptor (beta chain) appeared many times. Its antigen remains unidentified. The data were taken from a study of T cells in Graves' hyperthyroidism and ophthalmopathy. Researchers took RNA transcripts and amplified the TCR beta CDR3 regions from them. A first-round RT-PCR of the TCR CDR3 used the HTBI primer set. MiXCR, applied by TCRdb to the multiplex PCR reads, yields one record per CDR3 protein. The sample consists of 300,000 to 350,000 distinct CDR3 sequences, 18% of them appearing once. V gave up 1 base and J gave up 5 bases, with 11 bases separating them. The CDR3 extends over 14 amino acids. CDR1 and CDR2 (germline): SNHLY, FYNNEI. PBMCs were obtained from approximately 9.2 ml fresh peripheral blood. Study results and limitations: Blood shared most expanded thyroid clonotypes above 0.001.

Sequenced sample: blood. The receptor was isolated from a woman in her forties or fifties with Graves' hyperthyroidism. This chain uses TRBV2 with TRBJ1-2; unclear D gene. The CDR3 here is CASSEEATNYGYTF. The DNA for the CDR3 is TGTGCCAGCAGTGAAGAGGCAACCAATTATGGCTACACCTTC. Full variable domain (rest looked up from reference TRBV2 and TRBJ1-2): EPEVTQTPSHQVTQMGQEVILRCVPISNHLYFYWYRQILGQKVEFLVSFYNNEISEKSEIFDDQFSVERPDGSNFTLKIRSTKLEDSAMYFCASSEEATNYGYTFGSGTRLTVV.